These T cell receptor beta chains were read from a single sample in a study of vaccination effects on CD4 cells after COVID-19. Their antigens remain unidentified. TCRdb's table, derived via immunoSEQ multiplex PCR, lists solely in-frame clones and lacks some. Of around 25,000 clones listed, roughly 79% were seen once; the top ten hold about 5.8%. The sample consisted of CD4+ T cells from PBMCs cultured with SARS-CoV-2 spike peptides, taken after COVID-19 vaccination. The receptor source for this set is a human donor who received a COVID-19 vaccine. Some clones in this sample may be carry-over from other donors' samples. Both conserved end residues are part of each CDR3. A D gene is named only where the DNA matches it firmly. Size tells how often a clone was seen (once, few, many) or the class of an expanded clone, and some rows leave it out.

j_gene: TRBJ1-2
d_gene: .
abundance: .
v_gene: TRBV27
CDR3aa: CASTTAGTYGYTF
CDR3nt: TGTGCCAGCACCACGGCGGGAACCTATGGCTACACCTTC

j_gene: TRBJ2-6
d_gene: TRBD1
abundance: .
v_gene: TRBV29-1
CDR3aa: CSVRTGTGGITGANVLTF
CDR3nt: TGCAGCGTACGCACCGGGACAGGGGGTATAACTGGGGCCAACGTCCTGACTTTC

j_gene: TRBJ2-1
d_gene: TRBD2
abundance: few
v_gene: TRBV20-1
CDR3aa: CSASLGLEVQFF
CDR3nt: TGCAGTGCTAGTTTGGGACTAGAGGTGCAGTTCTTC

j_gene: TRBJ1-3
d_gene: .
abundance: .
v_gene: TRBV7-2
CDR3aa: CASSLQFDTIYF
CDR3nt: TGTGCCAGCAGCTTACAGTTCGACACCATATATTTT

j_gene: TRBJ2-5
d_gene: .
abundance: .
v_gene: TRBV18
CDR3aa: CASSRGAATGKETQYF
CDR3nt: TGTGCCAGCTCCCGGGGGGCTGCGACAGGCAAAGAGACCCAGTACTTC

j_gene: TRBJ2-3
d_gene: .
abundance: once
v_gene: TRBV24-1
CDR3aa: CATSDFSGANADTQYF
CDR3nt: TGTGCCACCAGTGATTTTTCGGGGGCGAACGCAGATACGCAGTATTTT

j_gene: TRBJ1-4
d_gene: .
abundance: .
v_gene: TRBV12-3/TRBV12-4
CDR3aa: CASTPEKHEKLFF
CDR3nt: TGTGCCAGCACACCAGAGAAGCATGAAAAACTGTTTTTT

j_gene: TRBJ1-5
d_gene: .
abundance: .
v_gene: TRBV15
CDR3aa: CATSRDTRGADQPQHF
CDR3nt: TGTGCCACCAGCAGAGATACCAGGGGTGCCGATCAGCCCCAGCATTTT

j_gene: TRBJ2-2
d_gene: .
abundance: .
v_gene: TRBV27
CDR3aa: CASSLFGGTNTGELFF
CDR3nt: TGTGCCAGCAGTTTATTCGGGGGCACGAACACCGGGGAGCTGTTTTTT

j_gene: TRBJ2-2
d_gene: .
abundance: .
v_gene: TRBV30
CDR3aa: CAWSPRANTGELFF
CDR3nt: TGTGCCTGGAGTCCCAGGGCGAACACCGGGGAGCTGTTTTTT

j_gene: TRBJ2-1
d_gene: .
abundance: .
v_gene: TRBV5-1
CDR3aa: CASSLAGQTQFF
CDR3nt: TGCGCCAGCAGCTTGGCCGGACAGACGCAGTTCTTC

j_gene: TRBJ2-5
d_gene: TRBD1
abundance: .
v_gene: TRBV29-1
CDR3aa: CSVGTGTIETQYF
CDR3nt: TGCAGCGTGGGGACAGGGACTATAGAGACCCAGTACTTC

j_gene: TRBJ1-5
d_gene: TRBD1
abundance: once
v_gene: TRBV18
CDR3aa: CASSPSRDRGGRQPQHF
CDR3nt: TGTGCCAGCTCACCGTCCCGGGACAGGGGAGGACGGCAGCCCCAGCATTTT

j_gene: TRBJ2-5
d_gene: .
abundance: once
v_gene: TRBV29-1
CDR3aa: CSVLGTFQETQYF
CDR3nt: TGCAGCGTTCTTGGGACTTTTCAAGAGACCCAGTACTTC

j_gene: TRBJ1-5
d_gene: .
abundance: .
v_gene: TRBV19
CDR3aa: CASIIGGAVNQPQHF
CDR3nt: TGTGCCAGTATCATAGGTGGGGCAGTGAATCAGCCCCAGCATTTT

j_gene: TRBJ2-3
d_gene: .
abundance: .
v_gene: TRBV24-1
CDR3aa: CATSDTRDTSTDTQYF
CDR3nt: TGTGCCACCAGTGATACCCGGGACACTAGCACAGATACGCAGTATTTT

j_gene: TRBJ1-3
d_gene: TRBD1
abundance: .
v_gene: TRBV29-1
CDR3aa: CSAGTGSGNTIYF
CDR3nt: TGCAGCGCGGGGACAGGGTCTGGAAACACCATATATTTT

j_gene: TRBJ1-1
d_gene: .
abundance: .
v_gene: TRBV6-5
CDR3aa: CASSYSKGHTNTEAFF
CDR3nt: TGTGCCAGCAGTTACTCGAAAGGGCACACCAACACTGAAGCTTTCTTT

j_gene: TRBJ2-2
d_gene: TRBD2
abundance: few
v_gene: TRBV19
CDR3aa: CASSTKTSIGELFF
CDR3nt: TGTGCCAGTAGTACCAAGACTAGCATCGGGGAGCTGTTTTTT

j_gene: TRBJ1-4
d_gene: .
abundance: .
v_gene: TRBV18
CDR3aa: CASSSGTKEKLFF
CDR3nt: TGTGCCAGCTCATCGGGGACTAAGGAAAAACTGTTTTTT

j_gene: TRBJ2-1
d_gene: TRBD2
abundance: .
v_gene: TRBV7-2
CDR3aa: CASSFPGRAPSNEQFF
CDR3nt: TGTGCCAGCAGCTTCCCAGGGAGGGCGCCTAGTAATGAGCAGTTCTTC

j_gene: TRBJ1-6
d_gene: TRBD1
abundance: .
v_gene: TRBV7-9
CDR3aa: CASSSGQGRVYWDNSPLHF
CDR3nt: TGTGCCAGCAGCTCCGGACAGGGCCGAGTATATTGGGATAATTCACCCCTCCACTTT

j_gene: TRBJ1-5
d_gene: .
abundance: few
v_gene: TRBV11-2
CDR3aa: CASSLGGVGQPQHF
CDR3nt: TGTGCCAGCAGCTTAGGTGGGGTAGGACAGCCCCAGCATTTT

j_gene: TRBJ2-1
d_gene: TRBD1
abundance: .
v_gene: TRBV29-1
CDR3aa: CSVEDPPGGHEQFF
CDR3nt: TGCAGCGTTGAAGATCCCCCAGGGGGCCATGAGCAGTTCTTC

j_gene: TRBJ1-5
d_gene: .
abundance: .
v_gene: TRBV2
CDR3aa: CASNGQSSNQPQHF
CDR3nt: TGTGCCAGCAACGGACAGAGTAGCAATCAGCCCCAGCATTTT

j_gene: TRBJ2-5
d_gene: .
abundance: once
v_gene: TRBV2
CDR3aa: CASSDFETQYF
CDR3nt: TGTGCCAGCAGTGATTTTGAGACCCAGTACTTC

j_gene: TRBJ2-5
d_gene: TRBD2
abundance: .
v_gene: TRBV7-9
CDR3aa: CASSPPSGGTETQYF
CDR3nt: TGTGCCAGCAGCCCCCCTAGCGGGGGGACGGAGACCCAGTACTTC

j_gene: TRBJ1-5
d_gene: TRBD1
abundance: .
v_gene: TRBV18
CDR3aa: CASSPGTGGLDQPQHF
CDR3nt: TGTGCCAGCTCACCAGGGACAGGGGGCTTAGATCAGCCCCAGCATTTT

j_gene: TRBJ1-1
d_gene: TRBD1
abundance: .
v_gene: TRBV24-1
CDR3aa: CATSTAGQGGTEAFF
CDR3nt: TGTGCCACCAGTACTGCCGGACAGGGAGGAACTGAAGCTTTCTTT

j_gene: TRBJ1-1
d_gene: .
abundance: .
v_gene: TRBV24-1
CDR3aa: CATSDLGREAFF
CDR3nt: TGTGCCACCAGTGATTTGGGGAGGGAAGCTTTCTTT

j_gene: TRBJ1-5
d_gene: TRBD1
abundance: .
v_gene: TRBV6-5
CDR3aa: CASGRGLEPQHF
CDR3nt: TGTGCCAGCGGGAGGGGGCTGGAGCCCCAGCATTTT

j_gene: TRBJ2-1
d_gene: .
abundance: .
v_gene: TRBV19
CDR3aa: CASSIQGFRDNEQFF
CDR3nt: TGTGCCAGTAGTATACAGGGGTTCCGGGACAATGAGCAGTTCTTC

j_gene: TRBJ2-3
d_gene: .
abundance: .
v_gene: TRBV29-1
CDR3aa: CSVMTGTDTQYF
CDR3nt: TGCAGCGTTATGACAGGAACAGATACGCAGTATTTT

j_gene: TRBJ2-1
d_gene: .
abundance: .
v_gene: TRBV30
CDR3aa: CAWSVGNDNEQFF
CDR3nt: TGTGCCTGGAGTGTAGGCAACGACAATGAGCAGTTCTTC

j_gene: TRBJ1-5
d_gene: .
abundance: .
v_gene: TRBV2
CDR3aa: CASSERGGVQPQHF
CDR3nt: TGTGCCAGCAGTGAACGGGGGGGCGTTCAGCCCCAGCATTTT

j_gene: TRBJ1-2
d_gene: TRBD1
abundance: once
v_gene: TRBV6-6
CDR3aa: CASSQRPGQGASGYGYTF
CDR3nt: TGTGCCAGCAGTCAACGGCCGGGACAGGGGGCTTCTGGCTATGGCTACACCTTC

j_gene: TRBJ1-5
d_gene: .
abundance: .
v_gene: TRBV3-1/TRBV3-2
CDR3aa: CASTPGGGQPQHF
CDR3nt: TGTGCCAGCACCCCGGGGGGCGGGCAGCCCCAGCATTTT

j_gene: TRBJ2-5
d_gene: .
abundance: .
v_gene: TRBV30
CDR3aa: CAWSVSRVLGGADETQYF
CDR3nt: TGTGCCTGGAGTGTATCAAGGGTTCTGGGGGGGGCCGATGAGACCCAGTACTTC

j_gene: TRBJ1-2
d_gene: .
abundance: .
v_gene: TRBV7-2
CDR3aa: CASSPDSAGYGYTF
CDR3nt: TGTGCCAGCAGCCCGGACAGCGCCGGCTATGGCTACACCTTC

j_gene: TRBJ2-6
d_gene: .
abundance: .
v_gene: TRBV5-4
CDR3aa: CASSLVTPSGANVLTF
CDR3nt: TGTGCCAGCAGCTTGGTTACGCCCTCTGGGGCCAACGTCCTGACTTTC

j_gene: TRBJ1-2
d_gene: .
abundance: few
v_gene: TRBV18
CDR3aa: CASSPVQDNYGYTF
CDR3nt: TGTGCCAGCTCACCGGTCCAGGATAACTATGGCTACACCTTC

j_gene: TRBJ1-1
d_gene: .
abundance: .
v_gene: TRBV5-1
CDR3aa: CASRAGEWTEAFF
CDR3nt: TGCGCCAGCAGGGCGGGGGAGTGGACTGAAGCTTTCTTT

j_gene: TRBJ1-6
d_gene: TRBD1
abundance: .
v_gene: TRBV28
CDR3aa: CASSLGTGNSPLHF
CDR3nt: TGTGCCAGCAGTTTGGGGACAGGGAATTCACCCCTCCACTTT

j_gene: TRBJ1-6
d_gene: .
abundance: .
v_gene: TRBV30
CDR3aa: CAWGVSSPLHF
CDR3nt: TGTGCCTGGGGTGTATCTTCACCCCTCCACTTT

j_gene: TRBJ2-5
d_gene: .
abundance: once
v_gene: TRBV28
CDR3aa: CASSSSGQPQETQYF
CDR3nt: TGTGCCAGCAGTTCGAGTGGGCAGCCCCAAGAGACCCAGTACTTC

j_gene: TRBJ2-1
d_gene: TRBD1
abundance: few
v_gene: TRBV7-3
CDR3aa: CASSWGQYNEQFF
CDR3nt: TGTGCCAGCAGCTGGGGACAGTACAATGAGCAGTTCTTC

j_gene: TRBJ2-5
d_gene: TRBD2
abundance: .
v_gene: TRBV4-1
CDR3aa: CASSQDNWASGGEETQYF
CDR3nt: TGCGCCAGCAGCCAAGATAATTGGGCTAGCGGGGGTGAGGAGACCCAGTACTTC

j_gene: TRBJ1-2
d_gene: .
abundance: .
v_gene: TRBV30
CDR3aa: CAWSSDSYYGYTF
CDR3nt: TGTGCCTGGAGTTCTGACAGCTACTATGGCTACACCTTC

j_gene: TRBJ2-5
d_gene: TRBD2
abundance: .
v_gene: TRBV29-1
CDR3aa: CSVRRGGETQYF
CDR3nt: TGCAGCGTTAGGAGGGGAGGGGAGACCCAGTACTTC

j_gene: TRBJ1-2
d_gene: .
abundance: .
v_gene: TRBV24-1
CDR3aa: CATSAGGYGYTF
CDR3nt: TGTGCCACCAGTGCGGGGGGCTATGGCTACACCTTC

j_gene: TRBJ1-5
d_gene: .
abundance: .
v_gene: TRBV15
CDR3aa: CATSRDGAPNQPQHF
CDR3nt: TGTGCCACCAGCAGAGATGGGGCACCTAATCAGCCCCAGCATTTT

j_gene: TRBJ1-2
d_gene: .
abundance: .
v_gene: TRBV6-4
CDR3aa: CASSESGAGYGYTF
CDR3nt: TGTGCCAGCAGTGAATCAGGGGCGGGCTATGGCTACACCTTC

j_gene: TRBJ2-3
d_gene: .
abundance: .
v_gene: TRBV6-2/TRBV6-3
CDR3aa: CASSYSRRFQYF
CDR3nt: TGTGCCAGCAGTTACTCGAGGCGATTCCAGTATTTT

j_gene: TRBJ1-1
d_gene: TRBD1
abundance: .
v_gene: TRBV12-3/TRBV12-4
CDR3aa: CASRRTGVTEAFF
CDR3nt: TGTGCCAGCAGGAGGACAGGGGTGACTGAAGCTTTCTTT

j_gene: TRBJ1-5
d_gene: .
abundance: medium-sized
v_gene: TRBV7-9
CDR3aa: CASSLGQEYSNQPQHF
CDR3nt: TGTGCCAGCAGCTTAGGGCAGGAGTATAGCAATCAGCCCCAGCATTTT

j_gene: TRBJ2-1
d_gene: .
abundance: .
v_gene: TRBV6-5
CDR3aa: CASKRQRSSYNEQFF
CDR3nt: TGTGCCAGCAAAAGACAGCGGAGCTCCTACAATGAGCAGTTCTTC

j_gene: TRBJ2-1
d_gene: TRBD1
abundance: .
v_gene: TRBV30
CDR3aa: CAWRPGQGDEQFF
CDR3nt: TGTGCCTGGAGGCCGGGACAGGGAGATGAGCAGTTCTTC

j_gene: TRBJ1-5
d_gene: .
abundance: .
v_gene: TRBV21-1
CDR3aa: CASSKGEDRGRQPQHF
CDR3nt: TGTGCCAGCAGCAAAGGTGAGGACAGGGGACGACAGCCCCAGCATTTT

j_gene: TRBJ1-6
d_gene: .
abundance: few
v_gene: TRBV7-3
CDR3aa: CASSLGPNSPLHF
CDR3nt: TGTGCCAGCAGCTTAGGACCCAATTCACCCCTCCACTTT